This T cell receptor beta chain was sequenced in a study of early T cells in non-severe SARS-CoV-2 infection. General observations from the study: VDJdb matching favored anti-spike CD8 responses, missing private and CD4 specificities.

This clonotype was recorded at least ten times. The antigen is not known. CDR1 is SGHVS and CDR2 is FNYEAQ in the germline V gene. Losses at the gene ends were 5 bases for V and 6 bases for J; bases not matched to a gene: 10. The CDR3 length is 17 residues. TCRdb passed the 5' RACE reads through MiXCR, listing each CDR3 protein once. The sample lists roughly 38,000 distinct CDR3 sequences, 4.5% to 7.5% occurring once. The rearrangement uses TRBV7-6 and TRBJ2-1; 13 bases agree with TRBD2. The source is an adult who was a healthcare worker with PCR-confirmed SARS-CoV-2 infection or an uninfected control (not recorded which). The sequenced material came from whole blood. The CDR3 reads CASSLLSGTSGANEQFF. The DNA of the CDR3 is TGTGCCAGCAGCCTTCTCTCTGGGACTAGCGGGGCCAATGAGCAGTTCTTC.